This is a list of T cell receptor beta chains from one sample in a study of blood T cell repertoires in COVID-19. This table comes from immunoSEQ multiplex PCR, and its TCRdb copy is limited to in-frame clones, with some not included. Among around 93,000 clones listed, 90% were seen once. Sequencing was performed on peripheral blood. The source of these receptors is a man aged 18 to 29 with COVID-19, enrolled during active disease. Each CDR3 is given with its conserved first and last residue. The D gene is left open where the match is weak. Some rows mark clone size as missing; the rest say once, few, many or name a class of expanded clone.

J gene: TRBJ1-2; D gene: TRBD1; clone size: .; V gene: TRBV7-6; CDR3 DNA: TGTGCCAGCAGCTCTAAGAGGACAGGGGGCTGGTATGGCTACACCTTC; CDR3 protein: CASSSKRTGGWYGYTF
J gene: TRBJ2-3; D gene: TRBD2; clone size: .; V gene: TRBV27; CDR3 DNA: TGTGCCAGCAGTGGCGCCCTAGCGGGAGGGCAAGATACGCAGTATTTT; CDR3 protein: CASSGALAGGQDTQYF
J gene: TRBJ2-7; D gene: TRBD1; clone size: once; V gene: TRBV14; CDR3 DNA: TGTGCCAGCAGCCAGCGGACAGGGGGGTTTTACGAGCAGTACTTC; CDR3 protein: CASSQRTGGFYEQYF
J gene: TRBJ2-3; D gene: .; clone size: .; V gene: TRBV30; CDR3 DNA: TGTGCCTGGATTAGAAGAGGCACAGATACGCAGTATTTT; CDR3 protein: CAWIRRGTDTQYF
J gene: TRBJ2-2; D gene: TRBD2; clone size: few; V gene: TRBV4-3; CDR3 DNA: TGCGCCAGCAGCCATGATTCACTAGCGGGAGGGTACACCGGGGAGCTGTTTTTT; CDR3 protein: CASSHDSLAGGYTGELFF
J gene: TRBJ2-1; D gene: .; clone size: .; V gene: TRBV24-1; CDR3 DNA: TGTGCCACCAGTGATCCCTCTCAGGGGAACTCCTACAATGAGCAGTTCTTC; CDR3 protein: CATSDPSQGNSYNEQFF
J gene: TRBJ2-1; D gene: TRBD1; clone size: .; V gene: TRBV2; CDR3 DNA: TGTGCCAGCAGTCGGACAGGGTCCTACAATGAGCAGTTCTTC; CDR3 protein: CASSRTGSYNEQFF
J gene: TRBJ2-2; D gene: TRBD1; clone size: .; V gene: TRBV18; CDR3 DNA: TGTGCCAGCTCACCACCAGGGAGTGGGAGACAGGGGAACACCGGGGAGCTGTTTTTT; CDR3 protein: CASSPPGSGRQGNTGELFF
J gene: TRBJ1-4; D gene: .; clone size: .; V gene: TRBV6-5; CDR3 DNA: TGTGCCAGCAGGTTAGGAGGGTCTAATGAAAAACTGCTTTTT; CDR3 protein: CASRLGGSNEKLLF
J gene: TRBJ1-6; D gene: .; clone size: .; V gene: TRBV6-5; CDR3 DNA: TGTGCCAGCAGTTACAGCCGGGACATGGGACCGACACCCCTCCACTTT; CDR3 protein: CASSYSRDMGPTPLHF
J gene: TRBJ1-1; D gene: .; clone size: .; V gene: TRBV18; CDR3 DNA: TGTGCCAGCTCGGCTTCTGAGGCGGACACTGAAGCTTTCTTT; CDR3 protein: CASSASEADTEAFF
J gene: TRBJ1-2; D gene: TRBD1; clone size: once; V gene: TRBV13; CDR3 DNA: TGTGCCAGCAGCCCAAACCCGGGACAGGGAAGTGGCTACACCTTC; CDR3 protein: CASSPNPGQGSGYTF
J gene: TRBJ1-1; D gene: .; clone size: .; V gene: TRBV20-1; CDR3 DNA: TGCAGTGCTCCGGGGAACACTGAAGCTTTCTTT; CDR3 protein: CSAPGNTEAFF
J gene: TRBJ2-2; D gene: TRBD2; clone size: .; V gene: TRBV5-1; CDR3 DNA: TGCGCCAGCAGCAAGCGGGAGCCCGGGGAGCTGTTTTTT; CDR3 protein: CASSKREPGELFF
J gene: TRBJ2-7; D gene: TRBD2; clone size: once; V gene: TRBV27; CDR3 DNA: TGTGCCAGCAGTTTATATCCGGGAGGGTCCTACGAGCAGTACTTC; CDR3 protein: CASSLYPGGSYEQYF
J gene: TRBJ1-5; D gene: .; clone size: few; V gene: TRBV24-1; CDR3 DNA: TGTGCCACCAGTGATGACCAGGGTCTCAATCAGCCCCAGCATTTT; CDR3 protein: CATSDDQGLNQPQHF
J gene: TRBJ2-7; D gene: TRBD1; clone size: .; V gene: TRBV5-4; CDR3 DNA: TGTGCCAGCAGCACCGGACAGGTCTACGAGCAGTACTTC; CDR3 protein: CASSTGQVYEQYF
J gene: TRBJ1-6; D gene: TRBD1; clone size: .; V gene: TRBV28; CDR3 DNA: TGTGCCAGCACCGTGGGACAGGGGGGATCACCCCTCCACTTT; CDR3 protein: CASTVGQGGSPLHF
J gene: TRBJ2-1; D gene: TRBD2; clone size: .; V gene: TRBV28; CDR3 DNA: TGTGCCAGCAAAGTAGCGGGATCCAATGAGCAGTTCTTC; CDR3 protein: CASKVAGSNEQFF
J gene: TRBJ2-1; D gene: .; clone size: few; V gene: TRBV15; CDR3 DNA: TGTGCCACCAGCAGCCCCTTTGGGGCGGGGCCTACCTACAATGAGCAGTTCTTC; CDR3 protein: CATSSPFGAGPTYNEQFF
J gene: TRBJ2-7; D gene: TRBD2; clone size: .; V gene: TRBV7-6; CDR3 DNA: TGTGCCAGCGGCGGGGGTGGTATTGACCCCTACGAGCAGTACTTC; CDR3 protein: CASGGGGIDPYEQYF
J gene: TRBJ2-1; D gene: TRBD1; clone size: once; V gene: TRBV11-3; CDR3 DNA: TGTGCCAGCAGCCTCTCAGGGGGCGCGGCCTACAATGAGCAGTTCTTC; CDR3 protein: CASSLSGGAAYNEQFF